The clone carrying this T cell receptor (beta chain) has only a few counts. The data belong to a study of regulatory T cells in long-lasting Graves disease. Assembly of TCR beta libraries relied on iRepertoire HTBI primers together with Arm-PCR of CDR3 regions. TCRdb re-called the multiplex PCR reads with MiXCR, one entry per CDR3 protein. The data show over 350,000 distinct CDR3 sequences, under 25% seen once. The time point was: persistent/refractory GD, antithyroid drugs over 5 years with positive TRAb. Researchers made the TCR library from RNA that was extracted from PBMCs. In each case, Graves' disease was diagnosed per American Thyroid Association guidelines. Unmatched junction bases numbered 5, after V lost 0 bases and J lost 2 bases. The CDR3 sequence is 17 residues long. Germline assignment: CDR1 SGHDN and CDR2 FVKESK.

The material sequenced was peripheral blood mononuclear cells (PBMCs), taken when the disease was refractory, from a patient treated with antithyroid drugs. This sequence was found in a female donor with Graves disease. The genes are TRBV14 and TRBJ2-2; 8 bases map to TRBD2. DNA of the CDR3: TGTGCCAGCAGCCAAGATTCCCTAGCGGGCAACACCGGGGAGCTGTTTTTT. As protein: CASSQDSLAGNTGELFF.